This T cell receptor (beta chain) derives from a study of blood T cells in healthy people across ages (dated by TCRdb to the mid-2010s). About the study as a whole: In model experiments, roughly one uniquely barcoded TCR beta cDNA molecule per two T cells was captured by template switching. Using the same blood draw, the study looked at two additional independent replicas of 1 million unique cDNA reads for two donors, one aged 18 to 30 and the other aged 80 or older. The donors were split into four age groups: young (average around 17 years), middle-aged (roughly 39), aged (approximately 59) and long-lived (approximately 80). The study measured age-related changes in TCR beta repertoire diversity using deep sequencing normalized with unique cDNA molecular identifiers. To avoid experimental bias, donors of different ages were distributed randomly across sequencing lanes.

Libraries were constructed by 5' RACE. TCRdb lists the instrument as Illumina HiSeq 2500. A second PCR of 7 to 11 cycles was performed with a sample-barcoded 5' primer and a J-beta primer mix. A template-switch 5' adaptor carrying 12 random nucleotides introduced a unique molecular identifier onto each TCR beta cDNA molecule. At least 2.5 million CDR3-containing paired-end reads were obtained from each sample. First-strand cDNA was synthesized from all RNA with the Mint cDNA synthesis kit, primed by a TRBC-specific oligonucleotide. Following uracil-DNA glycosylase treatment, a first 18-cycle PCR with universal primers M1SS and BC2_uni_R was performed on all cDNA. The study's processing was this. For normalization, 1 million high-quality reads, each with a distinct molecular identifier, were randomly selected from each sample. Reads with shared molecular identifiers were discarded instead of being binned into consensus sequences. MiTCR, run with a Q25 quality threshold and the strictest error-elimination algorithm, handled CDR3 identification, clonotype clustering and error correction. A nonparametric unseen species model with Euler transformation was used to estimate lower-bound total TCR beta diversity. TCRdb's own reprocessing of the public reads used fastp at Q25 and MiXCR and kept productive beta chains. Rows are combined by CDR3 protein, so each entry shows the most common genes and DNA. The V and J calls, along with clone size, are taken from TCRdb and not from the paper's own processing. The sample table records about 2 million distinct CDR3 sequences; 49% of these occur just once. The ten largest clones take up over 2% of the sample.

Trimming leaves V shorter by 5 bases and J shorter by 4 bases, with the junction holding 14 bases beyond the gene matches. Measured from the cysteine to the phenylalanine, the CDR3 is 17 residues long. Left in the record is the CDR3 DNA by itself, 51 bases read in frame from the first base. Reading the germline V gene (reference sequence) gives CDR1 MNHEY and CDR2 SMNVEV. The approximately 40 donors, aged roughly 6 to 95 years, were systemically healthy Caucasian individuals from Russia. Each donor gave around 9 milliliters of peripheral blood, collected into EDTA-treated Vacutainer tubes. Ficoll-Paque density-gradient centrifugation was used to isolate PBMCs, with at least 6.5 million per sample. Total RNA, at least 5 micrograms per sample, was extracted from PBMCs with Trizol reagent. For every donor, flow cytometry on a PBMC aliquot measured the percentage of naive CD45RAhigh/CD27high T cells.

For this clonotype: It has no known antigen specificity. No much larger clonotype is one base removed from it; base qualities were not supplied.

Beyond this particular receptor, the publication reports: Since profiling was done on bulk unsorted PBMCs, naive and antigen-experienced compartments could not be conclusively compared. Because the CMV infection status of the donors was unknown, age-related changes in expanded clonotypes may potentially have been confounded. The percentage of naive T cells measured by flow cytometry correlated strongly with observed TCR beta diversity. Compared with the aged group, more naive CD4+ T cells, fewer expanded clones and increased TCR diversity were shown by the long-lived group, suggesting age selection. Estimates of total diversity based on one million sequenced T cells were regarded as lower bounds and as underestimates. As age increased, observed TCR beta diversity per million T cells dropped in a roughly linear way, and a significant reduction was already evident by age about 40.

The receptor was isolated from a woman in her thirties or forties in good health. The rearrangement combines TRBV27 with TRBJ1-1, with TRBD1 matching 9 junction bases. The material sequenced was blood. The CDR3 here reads CASSLHRLGTGPTEAFF. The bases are TGTGCCAGCAGTCTCCACCGACTTGGGACAGGGCCCACTGAAGCTTTCTTT.